This TCR beta chain comes out of a study of shared clonotypes between healthy human individuals. CD8 cells classed as naive were CD45RO-negative and positively selected for CCR7, excluding terminally differentiated effector memory CD45RA+ cells. V dropped 2 bases and J dropped 7 bases, with 12 bases sitting between them. Germline V gene data show CDR1 as MNHNY and CDR2 as SVGAGI (reference sequence). The CDR3 extends over 14 amino acids. Study-wide findings and caveats: Richness estimates generally favored naive over memory subsets.

Concerning this clone: Antigen: not known.

Profiled with immunoSEQ multiplex PCR; TCRdb holds only in-frame clones, not every one. The sample lists about 870,000 clones, 92% seen once, with around 24% in the top ten. The chain couples TRBV6-6 to TRBJ1-5; TRBD1 might be the D (6 bases). The sequenced material came from naive CD8+ T cells sorted from blood. This receptor was taken from a young man in good health. The CDR3 region is CASSYRGALQPQHF. The CDR3 bases are TGTGCCAGCAGTTACCGGGGGGCCTTACAGCCCCAGCATTTT.